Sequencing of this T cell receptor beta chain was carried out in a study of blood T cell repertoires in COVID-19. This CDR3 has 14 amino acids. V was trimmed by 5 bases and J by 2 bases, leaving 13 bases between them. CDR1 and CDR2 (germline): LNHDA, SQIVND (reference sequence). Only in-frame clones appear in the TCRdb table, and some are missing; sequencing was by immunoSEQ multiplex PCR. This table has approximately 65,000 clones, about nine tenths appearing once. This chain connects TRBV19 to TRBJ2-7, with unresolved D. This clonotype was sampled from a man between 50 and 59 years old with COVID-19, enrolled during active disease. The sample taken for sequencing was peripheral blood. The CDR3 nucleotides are TGTGCCAGTAGTCAGGCAGGTCCCACCTACGAGCAGTACTTC. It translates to CASSQAGPTYEQYF.